The 23 T cell receptor beta chains given below trace back to one sample, sequenced in a study of CD8 T cells in Susac syndrome. Random hexamers were used to reverse transcribe an amount of about 0.45 to 1 ug RNA. TCRdb passed the immunoSEQ multiplex PCR reads through MiXCR, listing each CDR3 protein once. The profile shows about 130,000 distinct CDR3 sequences, about 95% of them singletons. The specimen sequenced was CD4+ T cells from PBMCs. Receptors were obtained from a human donor in good health.

The V call is TRBV5-1, the J call TRBJ1-1; 10 bases agree with TRBD1. V shed 0 bases, J shed 4 bases, and the junction held 6 bases outside the gene matches. CDR1 and CDR2 (germline): SGHRS, YFSETQ. This CDR3 is 16 amino acids long. CDR3 region: CASSLVGQGTGTEAFF. CDR3 nucleotide sequence: TGCGCCAGCAGCTTGGTGGGACAGGGGACGGGCACTGAAGCTTTCTTT. The complete variable domain, with remaining parts taken from reference TRBV5-1 and TRBJ1-1, reads KAGVTQTPRYLIKTRGQQVTLSCSPISGHRSVSWYQQTPGQGLQFLFEYFSETQRNKGNFPGRFSGRQFSNSRSEMNVSTLELGDSALYLCASSLVGQGTGTEAFFGQGTRLTVV.

The chain carries TRBV15 and TRBJ2-5; D is perhaps TRBD2 (5 bases). The V end lost 3 bases, the J end lost 1 base, and 12 bases lay between the germline ends. Germline CDR1 reads LNHNV; CDR2 reads YYDKDF (reference sequence). The CDR3 spans 15 residues. The CDR3 bases are TGTGCCACCAGCAGTGGGCGGGTAAGCCAAGAGACCCAGTACTTC. Translated, it gives CATSSGRVSQETQYF.

This chain joins TRBV28 and TRBJ2-1; no clear D gene. There are 14 residues in the CDR3. V lost 6 bases and J 5 bases, leaving 14 bases between the germline ends. In germline, CDR1 is MDHEN, CDR2 SYDVKM. This CDR3 reads CASRLVGQHNEQFF. DNA of the CDR3: TGTGCCAGCAGATTGGTAGGGCAACACAATGAGCAGTTCTTC.

The chain has TRBV5-1 and TRBJ2-2; D may be TRBD1 or TRBD2 (5 bases each). CDR1 and CDR2 from the germline V gene are SGHRS and YFSETQ. This CDR3 comprises 14 residues. V was trimmed by 3 bases and J by 6 bases, leaving 12 bases between them. CDR3 residues: CASSSYQGPGELFF. The CDR3 nucleotides read TGCGCCAGCAGCTCATACCAGGGACCCGGGGAGCTGTTTTTT.

V is TRBV28 and J is TRBJ1-1, with TRBD1 as a possible D gene (5 bases). CDR3 size: 13 residues. Germline CDR1 and CDR2: MDHEN and SYDVKM. V was shortened by 6 bases and J by 3 bases, with 11 bases between the two germline ends. The CDR3 here is CASRTDRYTEAFF. CDR3 in DNA: TGTGCCAGCAGAACCGACAGATACACTGAAGCTTTCTTT.

V is TRBV7-2 and J is TRBJ2-3; 7 bases agree with TRBD2. The V and J ends lost 6 bases and 7 bases, in that order; junction bases with no gene match: 7. Per the germline V gene, CDR1 is SGHTA and CDR2 is FQGNSA. The CDR3 is 13 amino acids. The CDR3 loop reads CASSDEGGYTQYF. The CDR3 nucleotides are TGTGCCAGCAGTGACGAGGGAGGGTATACGCAGTATTTT.

The table lists this clonotype with a count of one. CDR3 coding DNA: TGTGCCAGCACCACCCGGGGGGTGAGCGATGGCTACACCTTC. Its translation: CASTTRGVSDGYTF. The chain employs TRBV9 and TRBJ1-2, with D possibly matching TRBD1 (5 bases). With 6 bases removed from V and 6 bases from J, the gap between germline ends came to 18 bases. This CDR3 comprises 14 residues. In germline, CDR1 is SGDLS, CDR2 YYNGEE.

The chain is built from TRBV29-1 and TRBJ1-1, with D unresolved. Trimming took off 0 bases at V and 7 bases at J, with 6 bases between the two ends. This CDR3 is 11 amino acids long. Germline loops: CDR1 SQVTM, CDR2 ANQGSEA. In nucleotides, the CDR3 is TGCAGCGTTGAAGATCCGGGTGAAGCTTTCTTT. It translates to CSVEDPGEAFF.

The genes are TRBV28 and TRBJ2-7; 15 bases are a match to TRBD2. Germline V gene data show CDR1 as MDHEN and CDR2 as SYDVKM. The trim removed 3 bases at V and 3 bases at J, leaving 9 bases unmatched. The CDR3 runs 18 residues. CDR3 bases: TGTGCCAGCAGTTTCCGAGGACTAGCGGGAGGGAGCATCTACGAGCAGTACTTC. Protein product: CASSFRGLAGGSIYEQYF.

This chain uses TRBV23-1 with TRBJ2-5; D remains unclear. Being an ORF, TRBV23-1 has a function that is uncertain. V dropped 0 bases and J dropped 0 bases, with 14 bases sitting between them. This CDR3 comprises 17 residues. The CDR3 here is CASSQSTSAPHQETQYF. The CDR3, as DNA: TGCGCCAGCAGTCAATCGACTTCGGCCCCCCACCAAGAGACCCAGTACTTC.

The rearrangement links TRBV9 to TRBJ2-7; 8 bases are shared with TRBD2. Looked up from germline, CDR1 is SGDLS and CDR2 is YYNGEE. The length of the CDR3 is 17 residues. J was trimmed by 7 bases and V by 4 bases; bases with no gene match: 19. The CDR3 loop is CASSISSLSGGPQEQYF. The CDR3 bases are TGTGCCAGCAGCATTTCTAGCCTCAGCGGGGGACCACAAGAGCAGTACTTC.

This chain connects TRBV5-1 to TRBJ1-1; D call uncertain. This CDR3 has 14 amino acids. Germline assignment: CDR1 SGHRS and CDR2 YFSETQ. V gave up 0 bases and J gave up 1 base, with 7 bases separating them. CDR3 protein: CASSLGIQNTEAFF. In nucleotides, the CDR3 is TGCGCCAGCAGCTTGGGAATTCAGAACACTGAAGCTTTCTTT.

This clonotype showed up just once. The genes are TRBV28 and TRBJ2-7, with 10 bases matching TRBD1. The CDR3 runs 12 residues. From germline, CDR1 is MDHEN and CDR2 SYDVKM. The trim removed 10 bases at V and 12 bases at J, leaving 12 bases unmatched. The CDR3 DNA is TGTGCCACGGAGGGACAGGGGCATAATTTGTACTTC. Protein sequence: CATEGQGHNLYF.

The chain has TRBV5-1 and TRBJ2-5; perhaps TRBD2 as D (5 bases). V lost 0 bases, J lost 5 bases, and 14 bases lay in between. The germline V gene encodes CDR1 SGHRS and CDR2 YFSETQ. The CDR3 length is 15 residues. The CDR3 loop is CASSLVSSSRETQYF. The CDR3, as DNA: TGCGCCAGCAGCTTGGTGTCGTCTAGCCGGGAGACCCAGTACTTC.

V gene TRBV29-1 combines with J gene TRBJ2-1, with 7 bases that match TRBD2. With V trimmed by 0 bases and J by 9 bases, 5 bases remained unmatched. CDR1 is SQVTM and CDR2 is ANQGSEA in the germline V gene. CDR3 size: 13 residues. The CDR3 region is CSVEDRTRGEQFF. In DNA form, the CDR3 reads TGCAGCGTTGAAGATAGGACTAGGGGTGAGCAGTTCTTC.

This chain connects TRBV12-3 or TRBV12-4 to TRBJ2-7; no clear D gene. V lost 7 bases, J lost 1 base, and 11 bases lay in between. The CDR3 spans 13 residues. CDR3 nucleotide sequence: TGTGCCAGCACCCTAAGAGGTTCCTACGAGCAGTACTTC. Residues: CASTLRGSYEQYF.

This sequence joins TRBV15 and TRBJ2-5, with TRBD2 identical over 8 bases. The junction had 9 bases not matched to a gene; V was cut back by 1 base and J by 5 bases. Germline CDR1 LNHNV, CDR2 YYDKDF (reference sequence). The length of the CDR3 is 16 residues. For the CDR3, the DNA is TGTGCCACCAGCAGAGCAACGGGAGGGCCCTCGGAGACCCAGTACTTC. Translating gives CATSRATGGPSETQYF.

V usage is TRBV3-1 and J usage is TRBJ2-2; no firm D call. CDR3 length equals 13 residues. CDR1 and CDR2 (germline): LGHDT, YNNKEL (reference sequence). V lost 2 bases and J lost 6, with 7 bases in between. CDR3 sequence (DNA): TGTGCCAGCAGCCAAATTTACTCCGGGGAGCTGTTTTTT. Translated: CASSQIYSGELFF.

This sequence joins TRBV3-1 and TRBJ2-5; 15 bases line up with TRBD2. With V trimmed by 4 bases and J by 4 bases, 13 bases remained unmatched. Looked up from germline, CDR1 is LGHDT and CDR2 is YNNKEL (reference sequence). The CDR3 length is 19 residues. DNA of the CDR3: TGTGCCAGCAGCCGAGGACCCGGACTAGCGGGAGGGCCAGGAGAGACCCAGTACTTC. Translation gives CASSRGPGLAGGPGETQYF.

CDR3 in amino acids: CASSYPGNTIYF. The CDR3 coding sequence is TGTGCCAGCAGCTACCCTGGAAACACCATATATTTT. V gene TRBV7-8 combines with J gene TRBJ1-3, with D hard to call. The germline gives CDR1 SGHVS, CDR2 FQNEAQ. The CDR3 is made up of 12 amino acids. The V and J ends lost 4 bases and 2 bases respectively, with 3 bases between them.

The chain couples TRBV20-1 to TRBJ2-1; 8 bases match TRBD2. The CDR3 runs 14 residues. Germline V lookup: CDR1 DFQATT, CDR2 SNEGSKA (reference sequence). Losses at the gene ends were 2 bases for V and 0 bases for J; bases not matched to a gene: 0. The chain's CDR3 is CSARSGSSYNEQFF. Written as DNA, the CDR3 is TGCAGTGCTAGAAGCGGGAGCTCCTACAATGAGCAGTTCTTC.

The chain joins TRBV10-3 to TRBJ2-1; 10 bases line up with TRBD2. The germline V gene encodes CDR1 ENHRY and CDR2 SYGVKD. With 10 bases clipped from V and 5 bases from J, the junction kept 5 bases outside the gene matches. There are 13 residues in the CDR3. The CDR3 reads CATEREGDNEQFF. The CDR3 coding sequence is TGTGCCACTGAGCGGGAGGGGGACAATGAGCAGTTCTTC.

The gene calls are TRBV28 and TRBJ2-1; D tentatively reads TRBD1 or TRBD2 (7 bases each). The CDR3 is 18 amino acids. The germline gives CDR1 MDHEN, CDR2 SYDVKM. Trimming took off 6 bases at V and 7 bases at J, with 28 bases between the two ends. The DNA for the CDR3 is TGTGCCAGCAGCAGACAGGGTCTAGCGGCCTGGAGAGAAAATGAGCAGTTCTTC. Encoded protein: CASSRQGLAAWRENEQFF. Complete variable domain (other parts from reference TRBV28 and TRBJ2-1): DVKVTQSSRYLVKRTGEKVFLECVQDMDHENMFWYRQDPGLGLRLIYFSYDVKMKEKGDIPEGYSVSREKKERFSLILESASTNQTSMYLCASSRQGLAAWRENEQFFGPGTRLTVL.